Presented here are 13 T cell receptor beta chains from one specimen sequenced in a study of human T cells and chemical hapten exposure. Time point described: healthy volunteer bleed at 6 weeks. The total RNA was obtained from whole blood that was not fractionated. One entry per CDR3 protein, called by TCRdb with MiXCR from the RACE reads. The data hold 65,000 to 95,000 distinct CDR3 sequences, with 8.5% to 10% observed a single time. What was sequenced was whole blood. These receptors originate from a female donor in good health. Some clones in this sample may be carry-over from other donors' samples.

Concerning this clonotype: With a much larger clone just one base away, this may be a read error. V and J are TRBV6-1 and TRBJ1-1, with D maybe TRBD1 (6 bases). V shed 2 bases and J shed 1 base, with 14 bases lying between them. Per the germline V gene, CDR1 is MNHNS and CDR2 is SASEGT. This CDR3 comprises 16 residues. The CDR3 sequence: CASSEQGSYRNTEAFF. The DNA of the CDR3 is TGTGCCAGCAGTGAACAGGGGAGCTACAGGAACACTGAAGCTTTCTTT.

This clonotype came up many times. The chain is built from TRBV9 and TRBJ2-5, with 12 bases that match TRBD2. V was pared by 3 bases and J by 2 bases, with 2 bases of the junction left unmatched. Germline V gives CDR1 SGDLS, CDR2 YYNGEE. The CDR3 length is 15 residues. The CDR3 region has the DNA TGTGCCAGCAGCGCGACTAGCGGGGGACAAGAGACCCAGTACTTC. Encoded protein: CASSATSGGQETQYF. Based on the CDR3 plus reference TRBV9 and TRBJ2-5, the full variable domain is DSGVTQTPKHLITATGQRVTLRCSPRSGDLSVYWYQQSLDQGLQFLIQYYNGEERAKGNILERFSAQQFPDLHSELNLSSLELGDSALYFCASSATSGGQETQYFGPGTRLLVL.

This clonotype was observed a few times. This sequence joins TRBV12-3 or TRBV12-4 and TRBJ2-2; possible D gene TRBD2, 5 bases. Trimming took off 3 bases at V and 5 bases at J, with 16 bases between the two ends. CDR3 size: 16 residues. DNA for the CDR3: TGTGCCAGCAGTTTCCGTAAATTTTCGGGAACCGGGGAGCTGTTTTTT. This translates into CASSFRKFSGTGELFF.

This clonotype was counted at least ten times. The V call is TRBV20-1, the J call TRBJ1-1, with a weak D call TRBD1 (5 bases). Germline loops: CDR1 DFQATT, CDR2 SNEGSKA (reference sequence). The CDR3 sequence is 18 residues long. Trimming removed 2 bases at V and 3 bases at J, with 25 bases between. The CDR3 DNA sequence: TGCAGTGCTAGAACTATCCAGGGATCCCTGGTGGTAGACACTGAAGCTTTCTTT. Amino acid sequence: CSARTIQGSLVVDTEAFF.

As DNA, the CDR3 is TGTGCCAGCAGCAGTACAGGGGCCGCTCTTTCAGCTTTCTTT. Its translation: CASSSTGAALSAFF. The chain carries TRBV6-1 and TRBJ1-1; TRBD1 matches at 7 bases. The CDR3 has 14 amino acids. Germline-derived CDR1 and CDR2 are MNHNS and SASEGT. V gave up 6 bases and J gave up 10 bases; unmatched junction bases: 14.

The V and J genes are TRBV2 and TRBJ1-1; TRBD1 matches 7 bases. V was pared by 6 bases and J by 5 bases, with 9 bases of the junction left unmatched. The CDR3 loop spans 14 amino acids. The germline V gene has CDR1 SNHLY and CDR2 FYNNEI. This CDR3 is CASSTQGRGTEAFF. As DNA, the CDR3 is TGTGCCAGCAGCACACAGGGGCGTGGGACTGAAGCTTTCTTT.

This clonotype was counted ten times or more. The CDR3 bases are TGCGCCAGCAGCTTGGCGATTAGCTCAGAGAAGACCCAGTACTTC. This encodes CASSLAISSEKTQYF. The chain has TRBV5-1 and TRBJ2-5; D is unresolved. V was cut by 0 bases and J by 6 bases, with 15 bases left in between. The germline V gene has CDR1 SGHRS and CDR2 YFSETQ. This CDR3 contains 15 residues.

This clonotype was seen ten or more times. The V gene is TRBV10-3, the J gene TRBJ2-5, with 9 nucleotides matching TRBD1. The CDR3 is 13 residues long. CDR1 and CDR2 from the germline V gene are ENHRY and SYGVKD. Unmatched junction bases numbered 6, after V lost 4 bases and J lost 9 bases. In nucleotides, the CDR3 is TGTGCCATCAGTGTGGACAGGGGTACGGCCCAGTACTTC. As protein: CAISVDRGTAQYF.

For this clonotype: Just one base apart from a much larger clone, this may be a read error. This chain joins TRBV12-3 or TRBV12-4 and TRBJ2-7; TRBD1 agrees at 7 bases. This CDR3 contains 14 residues. The junction had 11 bases not matched to a gene; V was cut back by 7 bases and J by 5 bases. The CDR3 DNA sequence: TGTGCCAGCACCGTGGACACAGGGGTGGACGAGCAGTACTTC. Its protein product is CASTVDTGVDEQYF.

The sample holds many counts of this clonotype. V gene TRBV6-6 combines with J gene TRBJ1-2; D might be TRBD1 (6 bases). This CDR3 has 15 residues. The V gene's germline CDR1 is MNHNY and CDR2 SVGAGI (reference sequence). V was shortened by 5 bases and J by 0 bases, with 13 bases between the two germline ends. This CDR3 is CASSGRTEANYGYTF. The CDR3 DNA is TGTGCCAGCAGTGGTCGGACAGAAGCTAACTATGGCTACACCTTC.

Ten or more counts support this clonotype. This chain joins TRBV12-3 or TRBV12-4 and TRBJ1-4; D unclear. This CDR3 has 11 amino acids. V shed 5 bases and J shed 12 bases, with 10 bases lying between them. CDR3 nucleotide sequence: TGTGCCAGCAGTCTTGAAGGACAACTGTTTTTT. It is translated as CASSLEGQLFF.

This clonotype was observed at least ten times. V gene TRBV6-1 combines with J gene TRBJ1-5, with 7 bases aligning to TRBD1. J gave up 1 base and V 1 base, and 13 bases lay outside the gene matches. CDR1 and CDR2 from the germline V gene are MNHNS and SASEGT. The CDR3 consists of 19 residues. In DNA form, the CDR3 reads TGTGCCAGCAGTGAAGTATTAACAGGGGTTGGGGGAAGCAATCAGCCCCAGCATTTT. It encodes CASSEVLTGVGGSNQPQHF.

The chain couples TRBV13 to TRBJ2-7; D may be TRBD2 (5 bases). With 5 bases removed from V and 4 bases from J, the gap between germline ends came to 12 bases. Germline CDR1 PRHDT, CDR2 FYEKMQ (reference sequence). This CDR3 has 13 residues. In DNA, the CDR3 is TGTGCCAGCAGCCCTCGCCCGGGGTACGAGCAGTACTTC. Translated: CASSPRPGYEQYF. Full variable domain (missing parts from reference TRBV13 and TRBJ2-7): AAGVIQSPRHLIKEKRETATLKCYPIPRHDTVYWYQQGPGQDPQFLISFYEKMQSDKGSIPDRFSAQQFSDYHSELNMSSLELGDSALYFCASSPRPGYEQYFGPGTRLTVT.